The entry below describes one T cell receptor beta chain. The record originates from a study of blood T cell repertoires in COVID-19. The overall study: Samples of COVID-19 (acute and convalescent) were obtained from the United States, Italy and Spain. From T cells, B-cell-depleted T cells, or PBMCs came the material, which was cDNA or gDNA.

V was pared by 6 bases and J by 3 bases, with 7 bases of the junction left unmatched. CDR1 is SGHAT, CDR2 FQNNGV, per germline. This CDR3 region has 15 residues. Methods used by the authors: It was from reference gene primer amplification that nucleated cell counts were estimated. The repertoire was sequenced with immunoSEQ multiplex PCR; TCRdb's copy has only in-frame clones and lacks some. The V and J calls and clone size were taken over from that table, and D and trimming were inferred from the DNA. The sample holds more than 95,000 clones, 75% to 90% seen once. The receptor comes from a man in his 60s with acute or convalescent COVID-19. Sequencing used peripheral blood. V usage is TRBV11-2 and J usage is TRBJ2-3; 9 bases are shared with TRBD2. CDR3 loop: CASSRWTSATDTQYF. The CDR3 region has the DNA TGTGCCAGCAGTCGATGGACTAGCGCGACAGATACGCAGTATTTT.